The rows below give T cell receptor beta chains drawn from one sample of a study of cytomegalovirus exposure and HLA in healthy donors. Assay: immunoSEQ multiplex PCR; the TCRdb copy retains only in-frame clones and omits some. This sample yields about 120,000 clones, of which roughly 69% are seen a single time; approximately 1.9% belongs to the top ten. Sequenced material: PBMCs. Receptor source: a human donor in good health. The CDR3 runs from the conserved cysteine through the conserved F or W. A D gene is named only where the DNA matches it firmly. Not all rows give a size; the values are once, few, many and, for expanded clones, a class.

NA | TRBV5-4 | NA | CASSLAAGSTDTQYF
NA | TRBV5-6 | NA | CASSQRQVLYGYTF
NA | TRBV5-1 | NA | CASSAGGGGYTF
NA | TRBV2 | NA | CASSSGRNEKLFF
TRBD2 | TRBV5-1 | NA | CASRSHSGGNTDTQYF
NA | TRBV5-6 | NA | CASSKEVLGGYYNEQFF
NA | TRBV11-2 | NA | CASSSGERNTIYF
NA | TRBV5-6 | NA | CASSSPKDSSSYNEQFF
NA | TRBV27 | NA | CASSLWAGGVGTGANVLTF
NA | TRBV6-1 | once | CASSEQGWLATDEQYF
TRBD2 | TRBV27 | few | CASSPRPTGLQGTSGRGGELFF
NA | TRBV2 | few | CASSGRGDTQYF
TRBD1 | TRBV29-1 | few | CSARDRGYEQYF
NA | TRBV30 | once | CAWKQGSYTGELFF
NA | TRBV2 | NA | CASRGGGTNYGYTF
TRBD1 | TRBV9 | once | CASSGRGAGTGDGELFF